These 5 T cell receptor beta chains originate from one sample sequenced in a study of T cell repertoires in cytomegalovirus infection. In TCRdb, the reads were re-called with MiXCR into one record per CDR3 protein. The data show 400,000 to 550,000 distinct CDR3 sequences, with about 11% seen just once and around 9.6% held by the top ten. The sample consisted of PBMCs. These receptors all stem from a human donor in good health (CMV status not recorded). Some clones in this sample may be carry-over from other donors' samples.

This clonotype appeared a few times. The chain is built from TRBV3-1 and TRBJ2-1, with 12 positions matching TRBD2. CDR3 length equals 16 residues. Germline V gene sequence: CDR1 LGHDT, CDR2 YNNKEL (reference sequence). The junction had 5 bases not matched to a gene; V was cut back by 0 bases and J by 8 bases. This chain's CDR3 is CASSQDRLAGVYEQFF. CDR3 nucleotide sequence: TGTGCCAGCAGCCAAGATCGACTAGCGGGAGTCTATGAGCAGTTCTTC.

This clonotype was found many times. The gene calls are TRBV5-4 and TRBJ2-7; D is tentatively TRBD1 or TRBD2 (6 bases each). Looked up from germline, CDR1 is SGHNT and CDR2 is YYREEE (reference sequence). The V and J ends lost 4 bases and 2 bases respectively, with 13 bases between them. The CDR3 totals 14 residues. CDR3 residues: CASSGGQAPYEQYF. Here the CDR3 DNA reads TGTGCCAGCAGCGGGGGGCAGGCCCCCTACGAGCAGTACTTC.

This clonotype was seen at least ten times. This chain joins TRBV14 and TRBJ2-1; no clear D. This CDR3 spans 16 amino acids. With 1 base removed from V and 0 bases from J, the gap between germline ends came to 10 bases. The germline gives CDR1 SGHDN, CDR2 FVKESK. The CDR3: CASSQGFGFSYNEQFF. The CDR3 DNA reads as TGTGCCAGCAGCCAAGGGTTTGGGTTCTCCTACAATGAGCAGTTCTTC. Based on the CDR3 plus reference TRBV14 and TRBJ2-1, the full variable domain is EAGVTQFPSHSVIEKGQTVTLRCDPISGHDNLYWYRRVMGKEIKFLLHFVKESKQDESGMPNNRFLAERTGGTYSTLKVQPAELEDSGVYFCASSQGFGFSYNEQFFGPGTRLTVL.

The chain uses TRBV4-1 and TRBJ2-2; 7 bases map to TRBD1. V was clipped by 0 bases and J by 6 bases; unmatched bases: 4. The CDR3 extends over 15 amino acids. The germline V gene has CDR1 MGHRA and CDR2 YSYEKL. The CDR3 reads CASSQEWTGAGELFF. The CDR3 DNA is TGCGCCAGCAGCCAAGAATGGACAGGTGCCGGGGAGCTGTTTTTT.

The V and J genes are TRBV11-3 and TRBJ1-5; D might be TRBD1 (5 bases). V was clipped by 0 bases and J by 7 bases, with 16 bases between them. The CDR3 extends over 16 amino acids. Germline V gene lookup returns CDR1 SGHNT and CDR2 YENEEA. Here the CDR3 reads CASSLEKGQGRQPQHF. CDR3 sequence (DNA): TGTGCCAGCAGCTTAGAGAAGGGGCAGGGAAGACAGCCCCAGCATTTT.